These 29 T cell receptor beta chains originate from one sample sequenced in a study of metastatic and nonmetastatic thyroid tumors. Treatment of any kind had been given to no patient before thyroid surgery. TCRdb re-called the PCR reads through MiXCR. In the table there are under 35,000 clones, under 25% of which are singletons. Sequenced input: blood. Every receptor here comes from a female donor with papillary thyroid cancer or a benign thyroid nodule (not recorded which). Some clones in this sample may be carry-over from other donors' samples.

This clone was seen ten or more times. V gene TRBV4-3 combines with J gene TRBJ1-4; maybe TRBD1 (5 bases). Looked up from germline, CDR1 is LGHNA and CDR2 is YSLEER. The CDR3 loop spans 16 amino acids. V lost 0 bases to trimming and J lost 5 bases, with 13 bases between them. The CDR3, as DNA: TGCGCCAGCAGCCAAGATTTAGGGGACGGAAATGAAAAACTGTTTTTT. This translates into CASSQDLGDGNEKLFF.

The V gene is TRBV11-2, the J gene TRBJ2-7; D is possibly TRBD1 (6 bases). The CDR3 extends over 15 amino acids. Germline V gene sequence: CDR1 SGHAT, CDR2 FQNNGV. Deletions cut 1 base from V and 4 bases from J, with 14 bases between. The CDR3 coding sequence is TGTGCCAGCAGCTTAGCCCGGAGCAGGGGTTACGAGCAGTACTTC. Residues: CASSLARSRGYEQYF.

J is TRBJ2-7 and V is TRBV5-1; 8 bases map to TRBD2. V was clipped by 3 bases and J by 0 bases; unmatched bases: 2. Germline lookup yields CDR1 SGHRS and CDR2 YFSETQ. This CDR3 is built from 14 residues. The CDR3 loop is CASSSAGGSYEQYF. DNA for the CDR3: TGCGCCAGCAGCTCTGCGGGAGGCTCCTACGAGCAGTACTTC.

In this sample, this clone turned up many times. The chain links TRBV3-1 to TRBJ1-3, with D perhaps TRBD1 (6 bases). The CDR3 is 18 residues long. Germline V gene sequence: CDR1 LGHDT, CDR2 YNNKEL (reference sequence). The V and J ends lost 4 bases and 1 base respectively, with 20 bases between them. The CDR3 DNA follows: TGTGCCAGCAGCCGACCCTCCTCAGGGGATCTATCTGGAAACACCATATATTTT. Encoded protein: CASSRPSSGDLSGNTIYF.

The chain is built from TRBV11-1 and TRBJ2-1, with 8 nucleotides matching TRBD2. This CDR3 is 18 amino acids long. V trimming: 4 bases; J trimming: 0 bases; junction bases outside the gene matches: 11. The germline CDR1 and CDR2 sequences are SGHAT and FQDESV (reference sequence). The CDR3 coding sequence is TGTGCCAGCAGCTCACCTCCCGTGACTAGCGTCTCCTACAATGAGCAGTTCTTC. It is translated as CASSSPPVTSVSYNEQFF.

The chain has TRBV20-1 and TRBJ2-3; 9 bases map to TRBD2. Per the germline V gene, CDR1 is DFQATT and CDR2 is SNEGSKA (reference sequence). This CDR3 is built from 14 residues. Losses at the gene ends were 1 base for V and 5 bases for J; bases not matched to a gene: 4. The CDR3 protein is CSARVGGRGDTQYF. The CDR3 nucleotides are TGCAGTGCTAGAGTCGGCGGGAGGGGAGATACGCAGTATTTT.

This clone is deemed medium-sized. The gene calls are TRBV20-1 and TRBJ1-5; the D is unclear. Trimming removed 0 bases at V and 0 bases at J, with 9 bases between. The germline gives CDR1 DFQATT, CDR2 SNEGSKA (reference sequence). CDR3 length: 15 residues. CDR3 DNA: TGCAGTGCTAGAGAGTCAGCTGATAGCAATCAGCCCCAGCATTTT. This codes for CSARESADSNQPQHF.

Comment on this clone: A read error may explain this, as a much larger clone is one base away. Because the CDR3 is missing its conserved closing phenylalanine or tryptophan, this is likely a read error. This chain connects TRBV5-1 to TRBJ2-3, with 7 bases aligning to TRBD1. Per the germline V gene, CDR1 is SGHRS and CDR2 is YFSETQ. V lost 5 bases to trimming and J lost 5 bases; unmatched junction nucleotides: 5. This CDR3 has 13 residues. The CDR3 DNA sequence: TGCGCCAGCAGTACCACAGGGGAAGATACGCAGTATTCT. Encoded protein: CASSTTGEDTQYS.

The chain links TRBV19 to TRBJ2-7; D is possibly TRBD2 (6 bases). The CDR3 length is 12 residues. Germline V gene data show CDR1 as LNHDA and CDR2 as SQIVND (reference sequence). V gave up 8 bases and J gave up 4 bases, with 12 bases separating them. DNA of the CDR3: TGTGCCAGTTACTCGGGACTTTACGAGCAGTACTTC. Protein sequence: CASYSGLYEQYF.

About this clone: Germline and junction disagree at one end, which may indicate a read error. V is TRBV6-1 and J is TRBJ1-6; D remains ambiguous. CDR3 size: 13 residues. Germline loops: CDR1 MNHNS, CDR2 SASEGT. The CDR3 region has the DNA TGTGCCAGCAGTACAGATGCACAGTCACCCATCCACTTT. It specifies CASSTDAQSPIHF.

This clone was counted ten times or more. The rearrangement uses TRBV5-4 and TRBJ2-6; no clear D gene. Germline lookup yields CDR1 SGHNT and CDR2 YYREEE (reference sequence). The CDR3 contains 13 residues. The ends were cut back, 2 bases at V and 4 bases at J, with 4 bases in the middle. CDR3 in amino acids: CASSLAGANVLTF. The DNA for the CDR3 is TGTGCCAGCAGCTTAGCGGGGGCCAACGTCCTGACTTTC.

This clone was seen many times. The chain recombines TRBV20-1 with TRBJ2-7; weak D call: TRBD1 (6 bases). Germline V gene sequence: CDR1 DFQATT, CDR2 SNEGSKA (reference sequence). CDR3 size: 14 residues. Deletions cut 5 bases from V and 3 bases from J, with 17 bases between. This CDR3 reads CSAHALGTNYEQYF. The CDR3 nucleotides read TGCAGTGCTCACGCCCTGGGGACAAACTACGAGCAGTACTTC.

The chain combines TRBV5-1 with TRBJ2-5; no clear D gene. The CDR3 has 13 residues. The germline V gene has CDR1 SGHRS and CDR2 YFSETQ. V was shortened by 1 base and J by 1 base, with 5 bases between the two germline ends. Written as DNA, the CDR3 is TGCGCCAGCAGCTTGTTGTCCCAAGAGACCCAGTACTTC. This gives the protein CASSLLSQETQYF.

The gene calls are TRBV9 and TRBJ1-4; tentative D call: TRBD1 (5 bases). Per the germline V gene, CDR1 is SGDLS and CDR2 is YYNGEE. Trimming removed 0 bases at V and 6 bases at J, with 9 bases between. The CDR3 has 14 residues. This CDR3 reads CASSVGEGDEKLFF. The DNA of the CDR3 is TGTGCCAGCAGCGTAGGGGAAGGGGATGAAAAACTGTTTTTT.

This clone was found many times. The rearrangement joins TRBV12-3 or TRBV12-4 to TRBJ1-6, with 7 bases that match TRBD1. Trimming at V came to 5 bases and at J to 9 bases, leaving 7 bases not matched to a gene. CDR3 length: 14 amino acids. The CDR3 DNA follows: TGTGCCAGCAGTAACGGACAGGATAGTTCACCCCTCCACTTT. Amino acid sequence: CASSNGQDSSPLHF.

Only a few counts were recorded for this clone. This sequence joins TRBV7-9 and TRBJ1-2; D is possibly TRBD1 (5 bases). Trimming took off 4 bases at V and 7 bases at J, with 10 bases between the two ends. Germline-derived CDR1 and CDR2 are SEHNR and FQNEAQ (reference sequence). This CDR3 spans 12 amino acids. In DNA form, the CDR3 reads TGTGCCAGCAGCTCACGACAGACTGGCTACACCTTC. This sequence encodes CASSSRQTGYTF.

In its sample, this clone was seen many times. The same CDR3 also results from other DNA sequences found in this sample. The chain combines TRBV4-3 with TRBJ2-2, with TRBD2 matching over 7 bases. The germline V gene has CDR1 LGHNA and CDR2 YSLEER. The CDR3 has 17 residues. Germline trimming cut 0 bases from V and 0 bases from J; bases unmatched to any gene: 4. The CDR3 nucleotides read TGCGCCAGCAGCCAAGATGACCGGGGGGCGAACACCGGGGAGCTGTTTTTT. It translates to CASSQDDRGANTGELFF.

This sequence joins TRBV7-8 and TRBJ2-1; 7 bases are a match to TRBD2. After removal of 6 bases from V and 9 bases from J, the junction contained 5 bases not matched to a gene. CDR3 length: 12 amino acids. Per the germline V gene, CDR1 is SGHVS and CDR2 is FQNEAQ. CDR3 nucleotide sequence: TGTGCCAGCAGGCCGTGGGGGGGTGAGCAGTTCTTC. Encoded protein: CASRPWGGEQFF.

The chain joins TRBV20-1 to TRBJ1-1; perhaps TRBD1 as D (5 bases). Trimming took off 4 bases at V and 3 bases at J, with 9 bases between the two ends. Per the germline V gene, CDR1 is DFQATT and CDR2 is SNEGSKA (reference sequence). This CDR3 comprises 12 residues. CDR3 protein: CSAKGGDTEAFF. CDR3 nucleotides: TGCAGTGCTAAGGGAGGGGACACTGAAGCTTTCTTT.

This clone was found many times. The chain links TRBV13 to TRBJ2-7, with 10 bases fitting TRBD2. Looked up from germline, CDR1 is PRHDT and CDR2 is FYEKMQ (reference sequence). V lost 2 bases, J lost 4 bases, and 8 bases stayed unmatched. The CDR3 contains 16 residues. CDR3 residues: CASSLNSGRTVYEQYF. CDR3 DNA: TGTGCCAGCAGCTTAAATAGCGGGAGGACGGTATACGAGCAGTACTTC.

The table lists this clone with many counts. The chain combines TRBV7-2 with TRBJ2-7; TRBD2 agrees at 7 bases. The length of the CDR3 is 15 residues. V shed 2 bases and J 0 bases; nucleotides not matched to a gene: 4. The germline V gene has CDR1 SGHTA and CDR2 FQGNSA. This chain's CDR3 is CASSLSGASSYEQYF. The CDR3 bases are TGTGCCAGCAGCTTAAGCGGGGCTAGCTCCTACGAGCAGTACTTC.

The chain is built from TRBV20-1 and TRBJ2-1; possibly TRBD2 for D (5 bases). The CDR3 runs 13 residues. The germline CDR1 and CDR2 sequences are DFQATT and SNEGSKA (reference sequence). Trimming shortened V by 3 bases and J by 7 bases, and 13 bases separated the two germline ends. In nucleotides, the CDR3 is TGCAGTGCTAGCGGGGATCGCCGAAATGAGCAGTTCTTC. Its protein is CSASGDRRNEQFF.

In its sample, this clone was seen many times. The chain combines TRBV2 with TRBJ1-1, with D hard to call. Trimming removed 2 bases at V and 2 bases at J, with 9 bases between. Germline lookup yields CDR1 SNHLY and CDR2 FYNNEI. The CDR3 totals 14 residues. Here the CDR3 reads CASSEQAGNTEAFF. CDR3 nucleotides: TGTGCCAGCAGTGAACAGGCCGGCAACACTGAAGCTTTCTTT.

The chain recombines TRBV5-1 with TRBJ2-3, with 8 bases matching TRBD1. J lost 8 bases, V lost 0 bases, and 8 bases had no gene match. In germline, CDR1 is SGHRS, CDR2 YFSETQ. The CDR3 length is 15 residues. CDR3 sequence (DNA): TGCGCCAGCAGCTTGGGCGGGACAGGAATGGCTACGCAGTATTTT. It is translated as CASSLGGTGMATQYF.

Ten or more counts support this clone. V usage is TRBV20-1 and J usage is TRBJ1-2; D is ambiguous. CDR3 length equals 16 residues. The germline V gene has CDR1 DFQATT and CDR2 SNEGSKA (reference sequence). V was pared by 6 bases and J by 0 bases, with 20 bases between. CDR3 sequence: CSAARGGTGANYGYTF. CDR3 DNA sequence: TGCAGTGCGGCCCGGGGTGGAACGGGAGCTAACTATGGCTACACCTTC.

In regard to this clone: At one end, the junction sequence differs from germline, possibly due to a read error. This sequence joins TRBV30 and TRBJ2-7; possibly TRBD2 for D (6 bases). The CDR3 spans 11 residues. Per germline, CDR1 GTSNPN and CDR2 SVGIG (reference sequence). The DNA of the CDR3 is TGTGCCTGGCTACAGGACTACGATCAGTACTTC. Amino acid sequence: CAWLQDYDQYF.

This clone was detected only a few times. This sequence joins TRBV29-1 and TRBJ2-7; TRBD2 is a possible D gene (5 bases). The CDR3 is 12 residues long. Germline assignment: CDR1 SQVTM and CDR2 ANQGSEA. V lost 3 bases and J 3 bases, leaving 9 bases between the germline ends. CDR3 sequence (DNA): TGCAGCGTTGAGGATGCGGGCTACGAGCAGTACTTC. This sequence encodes CSVEDAGYEQYF.

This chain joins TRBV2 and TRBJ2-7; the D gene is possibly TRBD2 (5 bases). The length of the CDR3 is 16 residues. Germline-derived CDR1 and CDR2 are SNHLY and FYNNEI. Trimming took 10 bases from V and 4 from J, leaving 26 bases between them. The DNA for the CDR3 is TGTGCCACCTCAGGACTGCTCGGTATCACTGCTTACGAGCAGTACTTC. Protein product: CATSGLLGITAYEQYF.

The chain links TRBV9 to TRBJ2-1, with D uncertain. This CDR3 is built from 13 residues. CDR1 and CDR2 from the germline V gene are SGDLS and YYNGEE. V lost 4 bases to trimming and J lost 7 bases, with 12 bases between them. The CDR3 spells CASSPRGKNEQFF. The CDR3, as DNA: TGTGCCAGCAGCCCCCGAGGAAAGAATGAGCAGTTCTTC.